This TCR beta chain was recorded in a study of T cells after yellow fever vaccination. The study's findings and limits: On re-exposure, the response was weaker but peaked faster, at day 5 versus 15.

In TCRdb, the 5' RACE reads were re-called with MiXCR into one record per CDR3 protein. The sample records about 310,000 distinct CDR3 sequences, around 3.6% being singletons. The V and J ends lost 4 bases and 8 bases, in that order; junction bases with no gene match: 5. Germline V gene sequence: CDR1 SGHTS, CDR2 YDEGEE. CDR3 length: 13 residues. Concerning this clonotype itself: Its specificity is unknown.

The sequence came from a man aged 18 to 30 who received the YFV17D yellow fever vaccine. The sample consisted of PBMCs, taken on the day of the yellow fever booster vaccination. This sequence joins TRBV5-8 and TRBJ1-2; 10 bases are a match to TRBD1. In DNA, the CDR3 is TGTGCCAGCAGCGACAGGGGGCAAGGGGGCTACACCTTC. It is translated as CASSDRGQGGYTF.